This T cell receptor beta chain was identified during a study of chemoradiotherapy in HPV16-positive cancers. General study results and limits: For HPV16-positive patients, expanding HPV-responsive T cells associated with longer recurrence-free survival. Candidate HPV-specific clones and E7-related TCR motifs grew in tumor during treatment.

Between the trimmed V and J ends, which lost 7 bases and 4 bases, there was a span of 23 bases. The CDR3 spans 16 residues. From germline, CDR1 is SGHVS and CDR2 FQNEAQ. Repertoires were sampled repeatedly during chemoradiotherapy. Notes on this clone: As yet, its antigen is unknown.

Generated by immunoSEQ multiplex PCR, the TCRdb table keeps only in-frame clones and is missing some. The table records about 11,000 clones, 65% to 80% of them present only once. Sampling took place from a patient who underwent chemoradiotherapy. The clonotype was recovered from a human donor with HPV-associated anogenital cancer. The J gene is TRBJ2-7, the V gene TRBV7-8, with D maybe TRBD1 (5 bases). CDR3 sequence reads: CASTLVSDTPFYEQYF. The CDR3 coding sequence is TGTGCCAGCACGCTAGTTTCGGACACCCCCTTTTACGAGCAGTACTTC.